This T cell receptor beta chain is from a study of T cell responses to AZD1222 COVID-19 vaccine. V dropped 4 bases and J dropped 4; count of bases not matched to a gene: 6. Per the germline V gene, CDR1 is SGHRS and CDR2 is YFSETQ. The CDR3 spans 16 residues. Study outcomes and limitations: It was only after the peak T cell response that any repertoires were sampled. An increase in Spike-specific TCR breadth and depth was observed after two AZD1222 doses.

The protocol was immunoSEQ multiplex PCR, while the TCRdb copy is restricted to in-frame clones and leaves out a portion. The data contain about 150,000 clones, about 88% of them singletons. Turning to this clone: Its antigen is still unknown.

The TCR sequence derives from an adult in good health. Sequencing was performed on peripheral blood, taken on day 0 of AZD1222 vaccination. This chain uses TRBV5-1 with TRBJ2-6; 9 positions match TRBD1. The CDR3 sequence is CASSPGQGPGANVLTF. The CDR3 region has the DNA TGCGCCAGCAGCCCAGGACAGGGGCCCGGGGCCAACGTCCTGACTTTC.